A single sample gave rise to the 32 T cell receptor beta chains below, sequenced in a study of control samples from healthy donors and cancer patients (dated by TCRdb to 2019 to 2021). The library was obtained by the immunoSEQ multiplex PCR assay. TCRdb took over this immuneACCESS table, retaining in-frame rearrangements with V and J assigned. Such tables are incomplete; in checked studies, under half of the missing clones stem from an unresolved V gene, and the remainder is unexplained. The sample yields around 140,000 clones; 90% were counted once. The ten largest clones take up 2.5% to 3% of the sample. Sequenced sample: blood. The receptor source for this set is a man in his forties in good health.

The chain has TRBV12-5 and TRBJ1-1; TRBD1 might be the D (6 bases). Germline loops: CDR1 LGHNT, CDR2 FRNRAP. V was clipped by 7 bases and J by 0 bases, with 18 bases between them. The CDR3 has 16 residues. CDR3 DNA: TGTGCTAGTGTTCCGACGGGACAAGCGATGAACACTGAAGCTTTCTTT. It specifies CASVPTGQAMNTEAFF.

J is TRBJ1-6 and V is TRBV6-2 or TRBV6-3, with D hard to call. Germline V gene lookup returns CDR1 MNHEY and CDR2 SVGEGT. V lost 3 bases to trimming and J lost 6 bases, with 12 bases between them. CDR3 length equals 15 residues. The CDR3 sequence: CASSYAPRGNSPLHF. DNA of the CDR3: TGTGCCAGCAGTTATGCTCCACGGGGTAATTCACCCCTCCACTTT.

The chain links TRBV2 to TRBJ1-2; unclear D gene. Germline CDR1 is SNHLY and CDR2 is FYNNEI. V was shortened by 8 bases and J by 11 bases, with 18 bases between the two germline ends. The CDR3 totals 12 residues. CDR3 amino acids: CASHRQGFGYTF. DNA of the CDR3: TGTGCCAGCCATCGGCAAGGTTTCGGGTACACCTTC.

This chain links TRBV5-1 with TRBJ1-1; D is unresolved. V was clipped by 2 bases and J by 3 bases, with 8 bases between them. The CDR3 has 13 amino acids. Germline loops: CDR1 SGHRS, CDR2 YFSETQ. CDR3 loop: CASSFGADTEAFF. The CDR3, as DNA: TGCGCCAGCAGCTTCGGAGCGGACACTGAAGCTTTCTTT.

The chain links TRBV3-1 (or the pseudogene TRBV3-2) to TRBJ2-5; TRBD2 matches 8 bases. The CDR3 totals 15 residues. Trimming cost V 0 bases and J 11 bases; bases outside gene matches: 11. Germline V lookup: CDR1 LGHDT, CDR2 YNNKEL (reference sequence). CDR3 nucleotide sequence: TGTGCCAGCAGCCAAGATATTGGGACTAGTAGGTCTCAGTACTTC. Translated: CASSQDIGTSRSQYF.

The CDR3 DNA sequence: TGTGCCAGCAGCTCGCCCTGGAGAAACGAGCAGTTCTTC. Amino acids: CASSSPWRNEQFF. The rearrangement joins TRBV7-9 to TRBJ2-1, with D uncertain. V was pared by 4 bases and J by 10 bases, with 14 bases between. The CDR3 runs 13 residues. Per the germline V gene, CDR1 is SEHNR and CDR2 is FQNEAQ (reference sequence).

The V and J genes are TRBV5-1 and TRBJ1-1; 8 nucleotides align to TRBD1. The germline CDR1 and CDR2 sequences are SGHRS and YFSETQ. Unmatched junction bases numbered 11, after V lost 4 bases and J lost 3 bases. This CDR3 has 16 amino acids. The CDR3 loop is CASSPGTGAVYTEAFF. CDR3 bases: TGCGCCAGCAGCCCCGGGACAGGAGCCGTATACACTGAAGCTTTCTTT.

The V gene is TRBV27, the J gene TRBJ2-7, with 9 bases lining up with TRBD2. The CDR3 consists of 15 residues. Germline V gene sequence: CDR1 MNHEY, CDR2 SMNVEV (reference sequence). V was clipped by 2 bases and J by 2 bases; unmatched bases: 4. The CDR3 protein is CASSLRLAGTYEQYF. CDR3 bases: TGTGCCAGCAGTTTACGCCTAGCGGGGACCTACGAGCAGTACTTC.

The chain employs TRBV28 and TRBJ1-2, with D hard to call. In germline, CDR1 is MDHEN, CDR2 SYDVKM. Trimming cost V 3 bases and J 1 base, with 3 bases left between them. This CDR3 region has 12 residues. The CDR3 nucleotides read TGTGCCAGCAGTTTTAGTAACTATGGCTACACCTTC. This gives the protein CASSFSNYGYTF.

Written as DNA, the CDR3 is TGTGCCAGCATGGGAAAAGCGGGGGGGCCTGACGAGCAGTTCTTC. Its protein is CASMGKAGGPDEQFF. This chain uses TRBV6-5 with TRBJ2-1; 10 nucleotides align to TRBD2. The CDR3 is made up of 15 amino acids. The germline CDR1 and CDR2 sequences are MNHEY and SVGAGI. The trim removed 7 bases at V and 10 bases at J, leaving 13 bases unmatched.

The chain has TRBV5-8 and TRBJ1-1; D is uncertain. Trimming stripped 5 bases from V and 4 bases from J, with 15 bases between. CDR3 size: 14 residues. Germline V gene sequence: CDR1 SGHTS, CDR2 YDEGEE. CDR3 sequence reads: CASSSRVRGTEAFF. CDR3 nucleotides: TGTGCCAGCAGTTCCCGGGTCCGGGGCACTGAAGCTTTCTTT. The variable domain in full, completed from reference TRBV5-8 and TRBJ1-1, reads EAGVTQSPTHLIKTRGQQATLRCSPISGHTSVYWYQQALGLGLQFLLWYDEGEERNRGNFPPRFSGRQFPNYSSELNVNALELEDSALYLCASSSRVRGTEAFFGQGTRLTVV.

A few counts support this clone. The rearrangement joins TRBV9 to TRBJ2-7, with D unresolved. CDR1 SGDLS and CDR2 YYNGEE come from the germline V gene. The V gene lost 0 bases and the J gene lost 5 bases, with 12 bases spanning the gap. CDR3 length: 14 residues. CDR3 in DNA: TGTGCCAGCAGCGTAGCTGTGAAGTCTAACGAGCAGTACTTC. This translates into CASSVAVKSNEQYF.

This chain uses TRBV18 with TRBJ1-6; D is perhaps TRBD1 (6 bases). V was pared by 6 bases and J by 7 bases, with 7 bases between. Germline V lookup: CDR1 KGHSH, CDR2 LQKENI. The CDR3 is 12 residues long. The CDR3 is CASSGANSPLHF. The CDR3 coding sequence is TGTGCCAGCTCGGGGGCAAATTCACCCCTCCACTTT.

V gene TRBV6-5 combines with J gene TRBJ2-1; the match to TRBD1 covers 7 bases. The CDR3 extends over 14 amino acids. The germline CDR1 and CDR2 sequences are MNHEY and SVGAGI. V dropped 4 bases and J dropped 5; count of bases not matched to a gene: 5. DNA for the CDR3: TGTGCCAGCAGTTGGGGACAGCACCACAATGAGCAGTTCTTC. It translates to CASSWGQHHNEQFF.

V usage is TRBV28 and J usage is TRBJ2-5; possibly TRBD1 for D (5 bases). The CDR3 is 13 amino acids. Germline-derived CDR1 and CDR2 are MDHEN and SYDVKM. Trimming cost V 5 bases and J 4 bases, with 11 bases left between them. The CDR3: CASSPGWGETQYF. The CDR3, as DNA: TGTGCCAGCAGTCCAGGGTGGGGAGAGACCCAGTACTTC.

This clone came up once. The rearrangement links TRBV3-1 (or the pseudogene TRBV3-2) to TRBJ2-7; D ambiguous. Germline V CDR1 and CDR2: LGHDT, YNNKEL (reference sequence). The CDR3 has 15 residues. Between the trimmed V and J ends, which lost 3 bases and 2 bases, there was a span of 14 bases. The DNA for the CDR3 is TGTGCCAGCAGCCAGGTGGGAAAAAGCACCTACGAGCAGTACTTC. Translation: CASSQVGKSTYEQYF.

The CDR3 DNA sequence: TGTGCCAGCAGCGCCCTCCCTGGGTACGAGCAGTACTTC. Translated, it gives CASSALPGYEQYF. The chain is built from TRBV9 and TRBJ2-7, with no clear D. Deletions cut 3 bases from V and 4 bases from J, with 11 bases between. Germline V gives CDR1 SGDLS, CDR2 YYNGEE. The CDR3 has 13 amino acids.

This sequence joins TRBV7-3 and TRBJ2-1; the match to TRBD2 covers 8 bases. Germline CDR1 reads SGHTA; CDR2 reads FQGTGA. This CDR3 is 16 amino acids long. The V segment lost 4 bases and the J segment 0 bases; nucleotides outside the gene matches: 5. The CDR3 reads CASSYGTRASYNEQFF. In DNA form, the CDR3 reads TGTGCCAGCAGCTACGGGACTAGGGCCTCCTACAATGAGCAGTTCTTC.

The chain is built from TRBV5-4 and TRBJ1-2; 12 nucleotides line up with TRBD1. The junction had 12 bases not matched to a gene; V was cut back by 7 bases and J by 8 bases. Germline V CDR1 and CDR2: SGHNT, YYREEE (reference sequence). The CDR3 is 15 residues long. The CDR3 DNA reads TGTGCCAGCCGCGAATCCGGGACAGGGGGCCAAGGCTACACCTTC. It codes for CASRESGTGGQGYTF.

The genes are TRBV18 and TRBJ2-1; D perhaps matches TRBD2 (5 bases). This CDR3 comprises 13 residues. The V gene's germline CDR1 is KGHSH and CDR2 LQKENI. V was cut by 10 bases and J by 5 bases, with 15 bases left in between. The CDR3 is CATSQRPDNEQFF. The CDR3 bases are TGTGCCACCTCCCAGCGGCCCGACAATGAGCAGTTCTTC.

V usage is TRBV5-1 and J usage is TRBJ2-7; 10 bases line up with TRBD1. V gave up 0 bases and J gave up 5 bases; unmatched junction bases: 5. CDR1 and CDR2 from the germline V gene are SGHRS and YFSETQ. The CDR3 is 15 residues long. The CDR3, as DNA: TGCGCCAGCAGCTTGGGCCTGGGGACAGGGGACGAGCAGTACTTC. Amino acids: CASSLGLGTGDEQYF.

The chain couples TRBV5-1 to TRBJ1-6; possibly TRBD1 for D (5 bases). Trimming removed 2 bases from V and 5 bases from J, with 11 bases in between. The CDR3 covers 15 residues. The germline gives CDR1 SGHRS, CDR2 YFSETQ. CDR3 sequence: CASSLAGADNSPLHF. The CDR3 DNA reads as TGCGCCAGCAGCTTAGCCGGGGCGGATAATTCACCCCTCCACTTT.

The chain joins TRBV6-4 to TRBJ2-1, with 10 bases that match TRBD2. The V segment lost 2 bases and the J segment 9 bases; nucleotides outside the gene matches: 7. Germline CDR1 and CDR2: MRHNA and SNTAGT. CDR3 length equals 15 residues. CDR3 DNA sequence: TGTGCCAGCAGTGACGGAGCGGGGGGGCTTGGTGAGCAGTTCTTC. Translation gives CASSDGAGGLGEQFF.

The genes are TRBV12-1 and TRBJ2-3. TRBV12-1 represents a pseudogene. The CDR3 length is 18 residues. The DNA of the CDR3 is TGTGCCAGCAGCTTTGACGCATCTAATCGGGACCTCAGAAATACGCAGTATTTT. Translation gives CASSFDASNRDLRNTQYF.

The chain has TRBV12-3 or TRBV12-4 and TRBJ1-5; D may be TRBD1 (6 bases). The CDR3 is 13 residues long. The ends were cut back, 3 bases at V and 12 bases at J, with 15 bases in the middle. This CDR3 is CASSFVRGRGQHF. The CDR3 DNA sequence: TGTGCCAGCAGTTTTGTGAGGGGGAGAGGCCAGCATTTT.

The rearrangement joins TRBV6-5 to TRBJ1-6, with D unresolved. Germline values: CDR1 MNHEY, CDR2 SVGAGI. The CDR3 loop spans 12 amino acids. V lost 6 bases and J lost 6, with 6 bases in between. The CDR3 loop is CASSGLNSPLHF. For the CDR3, the DNA is TGTGCCAGCAGCGGACTTAATTCACCCCTCCACTTT.

The chain has TRBV30 and TRBJ2-7, with a tentative D call TRBD2 (5 bases). Per germline, CDR1 GTSNPN and CDR2 SVGIG (reference sequence). Trimming stripped 5 bases from V and 3 bases from J, with 11 bases between. This CDR3 contains 12 residues. CDR3 residues: CAWDVGGYEQYF. CDR3 coding DNA: TGTGCCTGGGACGTAGGAGGCTACGAGCAGTACTTC. Variable domain in full (rest from reference TRBV30 and TRBJ2-7): SQTIHQWPATLVQPVGSPLSLECTVEGTSNPNLYWYRQAAGRGLQLLFYSVGIGQISSEVPQNLSASRPQDRQFILSSKKLLLSDSGFYLCAWDVGGYEQYFGPGTRLTVT.

The rearrangement joins TRBV4-2 to TRBJ1-5, with D perhaps TRBD1 (5 bases). V was clipped by 0 bases and J by 3 bases, with 9 bases between them. There are 15 residues in the CDR3. Looked up from germline, CDR1 is LGHNA and CDR2 is YNFKEQ. In DNA form, the CDR3 reads TGTGCCAGCAGCCAAGAGCAGGGAGACAATCAGCCCCAGCATTTT. As protein: CASSQEQGDNQPQHF.

The V call is TRBV7-8, the J call TRBJ2-7; 13 bases align to TRBD2. Looked up from germline, CDR1 is SGHVS and CDR2 is FQNEAQ. V shed 5 bases and J 9 bases; nucleotides not matched to a gene: 10. The CDR3 sequence is 15 residues long. The CDR3 region has the DNA TGTGCCAGCAGCACAGGGACTAGCGGGGTAGGTGTGCAGTACTTC. Encoded protein: CASSTGTSGVGVQYF.

The gene calls are TRBV6-1 and TRBJ2-1, with 9 bases matching TRBD2. Germline loops: CDR1 MNHNS, CDR2 SASEGT. The CDR3 sequence is 17 residues long. The junction had 10 bases not matched to a gene; V was cut back by 0 bases and J by 7 bases. CDR3 nucleotides: TGTGCCAGCAGTGAAGCGCGGCGGGGGGGTTATTTAAATGAGCAGTTCTTC. Encoded protein: CASSEARRGGYLNEQFF.

The chain recombines TRBV6-4 with TRBJ2-3, with 8 bases fitting TRBD2. The length of the CDR3 is 14 residues. Trimming at V came to 3 bases and at J to 4 bases, leaving 3 bases not matched to a gene. Germline V gene data show CDR1 as MRHNA and CDR2 as SNTAGT. The DNA of the CDR3 is TGTGCCAGCAGTGAGAGCGGGGGCGCAGATACGCAGTATTTT. Protein sequence: CASSESGGADTQYF.

This clone has more than one count but fewer than ten. The chain has TRBV30 and TRBJ2-5, with D perhaps being TRBD1 or TRBD2 (6 bases each). This CDR3 is built from 14 residues. Germline values: CDR1 GTSNPN, CDR2 SVGIG (reference sequence). The V gene lost 0 bases and the J gene lost 5 bases, with 13 bases spanning the gap. The CDR3 here is CAWSVGGGGETQYF. The CDR3, as DNA: TGTGCCTGGAGTGTAGGAGGGGGAGGTGAGACCCAGTACTTC.